This T cell receptor (beta chain) was sequenced during a study of cytomegalovirus exposure and HLA in healthy donors. Study results and caveats: The study flagged around 150 TCR beta chains as cytomegalovirus-associated. The dataset shows that most TCR sequences were rare, while some public TCRs occurred in many donors.

This CDR3 contains 11 residues. Per the germline V gene, CDR1 is GTSNPN and CDR2 is SVGIG (reference sequence). Trimming shortened V by 3 bases and J by 0 bases, and 3 bases separated the two germline ends. The PCR used 60 Vbeta and 13 Jbeta primers. Method: immunoSEQ multiplex PCR; TCRdb's copy keeps in-frame clones and lacks some. This table holds roughly 70,000 clones, 82% found once. Comments on this clone: The antigen is not known.

Sequencing used PBMCs. This sequence originates from a young man in good health and CMV-seronegative. The V call is TRBV30, the J call TRBJ2-7; unclear D gene. The CDR3 spells CAWRYSYEQYF. The CDR3 DNA reads as TGTGCCTGGAGGTACTCCTACGAGCAGTACTTC.